This TCR beta chain originates from a study of cytomegalovirus exposure and HLA in healthy donors. The CDR3 covers 13 residues. Germline V gene data show CDR1 as WNHNN and CDR2 as SYGVQD (reference sequence). The V end lost 0 bases, the J end lost 8 bases, and 7 bases lay between the germline ends. This clone is deemed large. Its antigen is unidentified. Primers: 60 Vbeta forward and 13 Jbeta reverse. The data were produced by immunoSEQ multiplex PCR, yet TCRdb's version contains in-frame clones alone and is incomplete. The sample has under 150,000 clones, 70% to 80% seen once; the top ten hold about 2.7%. Study conclusions and caveats: A later analysis found most CMV-associated TCR beta chains apparently HLA-restricted. Presence/absence analysis assumed near-uniform sequencing depth across donors.

This receptor was taken from a woman aged 55-69 years in good health and CMV-seropositive. The sample was PBMCs. V and J are TRBV10-1 and TRBJ1-4; D is uncertain. The CDR3 region has the DNA TGCGCCAGCAGTGAGTCCAGTTACGAAAAACTGTTTTTT. Translation: CASSESSYEKLFF.